This T cell receptor beta chain was sequenced for a study of T cell clones after liver transplantation (dated by TCRdb to the late 2010s). In terms of the full investigation: Samples were obtained from ITN030ST, a randomized trial in which withdrawal of immunosuppression was attempted within 2 years of liver transplantation. Donor-reactive T cell clones were identified by TCRbeta sequencing following a pre-transplant mixed lymphocyte reaction and were subsequently tracked in post-transplant blood. Third party-reactive TCRbeta sequences were also identified from pre-transplant MLRs to serve as an antigen-independent comparator for donor-reactive sequences. Three of the eight recipients were HCV-positive; the others were transplanted for non-autoimmune, non-viral indications. Until randomization at 12-24 months post-transplant, subjects were given standard immunosuppression, with no induction therapy. Tolerance was defined as complete immunosuppression withdrawal for at least one year with no rise in liver enzymes beyond twice the upper limit of normal. Blood samples were collected pre-transplant, pre-randomization before withdrawal, and post-randomization after either full withdrawal or failed withdrawal. The studied cohort comprised 8 liver transplant recipients, 3 classified as tolerant and 5 as non-tolerant.

Concerning this clone: No cognate antigen has been identified for it. Per-nucleotide qualities are absent, and no much larger clonotype sits a single base away.

The intended sense of this specimen's time point label: pre-transplant. Unstimulated PBMCs, after thawing, were stained for CD3, CD4 and CD8 and then FACS-sorted into CD3+CD4+ and CD3+CD8+ populations. All 8 studied subjects were randomized to immunosuppression withdrawal. Genomic DNA was isolated with the Qiagen DNeasy Blood and Tissue Kit. Taken from the germline V gene, the CDR1 and CDR2 loops are MNHEY and SVGAGI. V loses 8 bases of germline sequence and J loses 0 bases, and the interval between the two ends is 4 bases. The CDR3 has 11 amino acids, counting the end cysteine and phenylalanine. The read is trimmed to its CDR3 DNA, 33 bases read in frame from base 1. General conclusions and limits of the study: Because of small, heterogeneous patient numbers and non-standardized post-transplant time points, the conclusions were only preliminary. Because no allograft tissue specimens were available, donor-reactive T cells may have migrated into the graft instead of being deleted. In a couple of subjects, low numbers of available donor cells limited the measurable donor-reactive repertoire. Circulating donor-reactive CD4 TCRbeta sequences fell significantly post-transplant in most of the 8 subjects, irrespective of tolerance or HCV status. Donor-reactive sequences declined more than third party-reactive ones, suggesting partial antigen-specific deletion unrelated to withdrawal success. Once repertoire turnover was taken into account, donor-reactive detection showed a significant reduction for CD4 in 7 of 8 subjects and for CD8 in 8 of 8.

Using immunoSEQ, frozen genomic DNA was subjected to high-throughput TCRbeta CDR3 sequencing, a process that included PCR amplification, mapping, bias correction and internal controls. Turning to the authors' computational methods: Only productive rearrangements were retained, with each unique TCRbeta sequence defined by its CDR3 nucleotide sequence together with its V and J gene. For classification of a sequence as donor-reactive, at least 5-fold expansion in CFSE-low cells relative to unstimulated pre-transplant cells and a frequency of at least 0.01% were required. Minimum frequency thresholds were set for each subject on the basis of the unstimulated sample with the lowest template count, so that a detection power of at least 90% was ensured. Repertoire turnover was measured by Jensen-Shannon divergence between the top 1000 TCRbeta sequences post- and pre-transplant. Two-sided Fisher's exact tests were used to test for changes in the detection of donor-reactive sequences. TCRdb holds this immuneACCESS table with in-frame rearrangements only. Some clones are missing; in checked studies, unresolved V genes explain under half, and the rest has no known cause. Clone size and the V and J calls come from that table; the DNA yielded D and trimming. Recorded for this sample are some 60,000 clones; 71% of them occurred a single time. The ten largest make up over 12% of the sample.

The source material was CD4+ T cells from blood, sampled before liver transplant. The chain is assembled from TRBV6-5 and TRBJ1-1; the D gene remains uncertain. The sequence came from a human donor who received a liver transplant. DNA sequence: TGTGCCAGCGTTATGAACACTGAAGCTTTCTTT. Its coded protein is CASVMNTEAFF.